The rows below give T cell receptor beta chains drawn from one sample of a study of cytotoxic CD8 clonotypes in ibrutinib-treated CLL. Method: immunoSEQ multiplex PCR; TCRdb's copy keeps in-frame clones and lacks some. The table shows tens of thousands of clones, with roughly 84% occurring only once. The input for sequencing was PBMCs, taken before ibrutinib treatment. These receptors were collected from a human donor with chronic lymphocytic leukemia. The conserved cysteine and the conserved F or W are not part of the CDR3 here. Clone size is stated in some rows and not others, as once, few, many or a class when expanded.

- | TRBV27 | ASSLTGNYGYT
once | TRBV6-1 | ASNWQGTDTQY
- | TRBV7-9 | ASSSMGLSYEQY
- | TRBV4-1 | ASSQNPGAANTGELF
once | TRBV18 | ASSPSGLSTDTQY
- | TRBV19 | ASSPLAGGFSDTQY
once | TRBV6-5 | ASSSRTQMNTEAF
- | TRBV6-1 | ASSEIQGALSGYT
- | TRBV29-1 | SVGWGQGPNEQF
- | TRBV7-9 | ASSFTSGQETQY
- | TRBV2 | ASRVDTYEQY
- | TRBV21-1 | ASSSRQGQY
- | TRBV7-3 | ASSGGQGEADTQY
- | TRBV6-1 | ASNKGGNNEKLF
- | TRBV27 | ASSLRAGGIEQY
- | TRBV29-1 | SVDGLAGGSSYEQY
- | TRBV5-1 | ASSLEVAGYKETQY
- | TRBV7-2 | ASSLNVLSGGTDTQY
- | TRBV6-1 | AGGAIGYGYT
- | TRBV5-1 | ASSLQTGNTGELF
few | TRBV9 | ASSGRDRGRDTQY
- | TRBV29-1 | SVLKPTRTWFHGYT
- | TRBV29-1 | SVVRVEGTEAF
- | TRBV5-3 | ARRPGTGSNQPQH
- | TRBV4-1 | ASSPRAGEWETQY
once | TRBV4-3 | ASSQEGQPQH